This TCR beta chain was sequenced for a study of early T cells in non-severe SARS-CoV-2 infection. The wider study: The sequenced material was bulk RNA from unsorted whole blood, and its chains were unpaired. Points from the study as a whole: Database matching using VDJdb favored anti-spike CD8 responses, with private and CD4 specificities left missing.

Notes on this clonotype: The antigen remains undetermined.

Separate cDNA molecules each had unique molecular identifiers attached to them. TCRdb itself ran the 5' RACE reads through MiXCR, one entry per CDR3 protein. Of roughly 100,000 distinct CDR3 sequences in the sample, approximately 12% were seen once. The V and J ends lost 6 bases and 5 bases respectively, with 16 bases between them. This CDR3 region has 15 residues. The germline CDR1 and CDR2 sequences are SGHTA and FQGNSA. The sequencing here drew on whole blood, taken at baseline. The clonotype was recovered from an adult who was a healthcare worker with PCR-confirmed SARS-CoV-2 infection or an uninfected control (not recorded which). J is TRBJ2-2 and V is TRBV7-2; perhaps TRBD2 as D (5 bases). The CDR3 is CASREGPRGTGELFF. As DNA, the CDR3 is TGTGCCAGCAGAGAGGGCCCTAGAGGGACCGGGGAGCTGTTTTTT.